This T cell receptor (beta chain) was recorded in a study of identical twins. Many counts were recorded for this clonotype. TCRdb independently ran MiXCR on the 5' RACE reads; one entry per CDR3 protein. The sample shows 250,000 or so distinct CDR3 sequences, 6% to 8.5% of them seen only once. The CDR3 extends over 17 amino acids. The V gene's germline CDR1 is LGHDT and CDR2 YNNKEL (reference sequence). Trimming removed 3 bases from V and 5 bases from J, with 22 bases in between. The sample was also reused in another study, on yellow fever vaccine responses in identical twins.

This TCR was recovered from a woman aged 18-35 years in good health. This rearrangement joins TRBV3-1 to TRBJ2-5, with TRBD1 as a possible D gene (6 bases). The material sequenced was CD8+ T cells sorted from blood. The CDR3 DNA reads TGTGCCAGCAGCCACTCACCTGGGGGCTTTGTGTCGGAGACCCAGTACTTC. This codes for CASSHSPGGFVSETQYF.